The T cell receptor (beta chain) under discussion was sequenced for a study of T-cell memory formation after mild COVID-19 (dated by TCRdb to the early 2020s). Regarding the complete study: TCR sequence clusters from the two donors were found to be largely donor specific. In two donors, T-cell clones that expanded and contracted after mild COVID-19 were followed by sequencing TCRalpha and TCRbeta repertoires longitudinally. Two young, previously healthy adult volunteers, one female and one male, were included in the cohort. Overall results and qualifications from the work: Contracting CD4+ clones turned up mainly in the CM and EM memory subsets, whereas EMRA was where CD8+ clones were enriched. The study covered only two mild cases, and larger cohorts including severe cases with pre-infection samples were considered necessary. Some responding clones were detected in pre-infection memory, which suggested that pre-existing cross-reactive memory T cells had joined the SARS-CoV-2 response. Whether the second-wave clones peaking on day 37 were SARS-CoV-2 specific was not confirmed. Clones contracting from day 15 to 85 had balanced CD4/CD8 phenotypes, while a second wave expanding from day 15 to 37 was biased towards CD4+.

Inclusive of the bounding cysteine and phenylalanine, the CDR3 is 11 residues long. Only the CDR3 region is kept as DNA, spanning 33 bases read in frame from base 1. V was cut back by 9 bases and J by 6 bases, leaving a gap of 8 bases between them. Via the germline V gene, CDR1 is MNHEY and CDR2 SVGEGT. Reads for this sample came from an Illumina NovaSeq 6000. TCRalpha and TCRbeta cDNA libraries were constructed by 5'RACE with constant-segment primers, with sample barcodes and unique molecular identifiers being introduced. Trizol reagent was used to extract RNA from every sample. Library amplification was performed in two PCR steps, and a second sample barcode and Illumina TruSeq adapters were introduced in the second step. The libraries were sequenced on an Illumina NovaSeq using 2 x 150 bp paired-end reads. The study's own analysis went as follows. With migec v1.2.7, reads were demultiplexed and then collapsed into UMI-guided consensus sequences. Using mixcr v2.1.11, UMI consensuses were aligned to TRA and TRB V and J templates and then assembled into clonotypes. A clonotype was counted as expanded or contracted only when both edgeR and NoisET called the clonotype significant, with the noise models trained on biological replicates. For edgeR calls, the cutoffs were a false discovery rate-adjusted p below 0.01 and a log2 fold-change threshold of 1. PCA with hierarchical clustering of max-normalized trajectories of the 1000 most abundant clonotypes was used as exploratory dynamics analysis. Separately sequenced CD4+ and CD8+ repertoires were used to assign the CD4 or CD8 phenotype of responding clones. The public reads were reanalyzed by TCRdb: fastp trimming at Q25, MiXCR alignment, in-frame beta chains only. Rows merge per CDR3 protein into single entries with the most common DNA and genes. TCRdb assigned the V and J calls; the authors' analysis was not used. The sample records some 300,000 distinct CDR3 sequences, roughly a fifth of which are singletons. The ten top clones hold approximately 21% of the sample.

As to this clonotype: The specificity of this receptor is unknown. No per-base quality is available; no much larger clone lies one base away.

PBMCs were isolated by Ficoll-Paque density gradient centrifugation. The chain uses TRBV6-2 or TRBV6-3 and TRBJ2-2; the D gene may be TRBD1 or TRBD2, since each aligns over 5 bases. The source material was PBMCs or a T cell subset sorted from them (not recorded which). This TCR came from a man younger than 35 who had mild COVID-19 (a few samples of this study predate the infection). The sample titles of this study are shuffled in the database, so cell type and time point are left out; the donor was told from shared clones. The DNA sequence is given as TGTGCCAGTTGGGGGTCCGGGGAGCTGTTTTTT. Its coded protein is CASWGSGELFF.